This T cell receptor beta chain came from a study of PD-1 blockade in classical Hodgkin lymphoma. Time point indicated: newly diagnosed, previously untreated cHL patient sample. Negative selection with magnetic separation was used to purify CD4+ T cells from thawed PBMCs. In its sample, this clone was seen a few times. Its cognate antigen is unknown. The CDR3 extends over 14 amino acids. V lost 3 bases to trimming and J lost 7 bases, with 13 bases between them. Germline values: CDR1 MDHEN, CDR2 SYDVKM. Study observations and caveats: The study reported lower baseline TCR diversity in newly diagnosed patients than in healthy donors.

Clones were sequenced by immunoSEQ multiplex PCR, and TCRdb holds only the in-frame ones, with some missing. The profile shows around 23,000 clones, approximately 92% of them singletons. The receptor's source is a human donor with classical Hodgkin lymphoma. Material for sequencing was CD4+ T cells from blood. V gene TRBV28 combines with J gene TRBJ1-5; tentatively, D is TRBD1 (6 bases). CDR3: CASSLGGTGQPQHF. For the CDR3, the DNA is TGTGCCAGCAGTTTGGGGGGCACGGGGCAGCCCCAGCATTTT. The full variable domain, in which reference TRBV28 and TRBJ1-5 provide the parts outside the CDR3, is DVKVTQSSRYLVKRTGEKVFLECVQDMDHENMFWYRQDPGLGLRLIYFSYDVKMKEKGDIPEGYSVSREKKERFSLILESASTNQTSMYLCASSLGGTGQPQHFGDGTRLSIL.